The subject of this entry is one TCR beta chain. Germline CDR1 KGHSH, CDR2 LQKENI. CDR3 length equals 15 residues. The V and J ends lost 1 base and 7 bases, in that order; junction bases with no gene match: 4. Profiled with immunoSEQ multiplex PCR; TCRdb holds only in-frame clones, not every one. This sample has about 35,000 clones; 93% occur once, and the top ten carry about 0.41%. The data belong to a study of T cell changes during pregnancy in multiple sclerosis. This chain connects TRBV18 to TRBJ1-6; TRBD1 matches at 7 bases. The TCR comes from a female donor with multiple sclerosis, enrolled in a pregnancy study. The sample consisted of CD4+ T cells from peripheral blood mononuclear cells, taken in the first trimester of pregnancy. The CDR3, as DNA: TGTGCCAGCTCACCACTTGGGACAGAAAATTCACCCCTCCACTTT. This encodes CASSPLGTENSPLHF.